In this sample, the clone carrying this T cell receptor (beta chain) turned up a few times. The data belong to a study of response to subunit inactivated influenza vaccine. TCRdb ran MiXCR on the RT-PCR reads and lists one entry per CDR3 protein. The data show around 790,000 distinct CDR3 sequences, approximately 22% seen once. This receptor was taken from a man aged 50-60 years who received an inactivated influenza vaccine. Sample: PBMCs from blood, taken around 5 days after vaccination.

The DNA for the CDR3 is TGTGCCAGCAGCCTTAGCGGGAGGGCCGCCTACGAGCAGTACTTC. Residues: CASSLSGRAAYEQYF. This chain joins TRBV27 and TRBJ2-7, with 11 bases matching TRBD2. CDR1 is MNHEY, CDR2 SMNVEV, per germline (reference sequence). With V trimmed by 6 bases and J by 2 bases, 6 bases remained unmatched. This CDR3 contains 15 residues.